Following are 6 T cell receptor beta chains from one sample sequenced in a study of shared clonotypes between healthy human individuals. Measured with immunoSEQ multiplex PCR; TCRdb has only the in-frame clones, and not every one. The sample consists of hundreds of thousands of clones, around 78% of them appearing once. The sequenced sample consisted of PBMCs. All receptors derive from a woman in her 40s in good health. Some clones in this sample may be carry-over from other donors' samples.

V usage is TRBV11-2 and J usage is TRBJ1-1; no definite D call. Deletions cut 1 base from V and 1 base from J, with 13 bases between. Germline CDR1 and CDR2: SGHAT and FQNNGV. The CDR3 contains 16 residues. The CDR3 is CASSLGRTLQNTEAFF. DNA of the CDR3: TGTGCCAGCAGCTTAGGCCGTACCCTGCAGAACACTGAAGCTTTCTTT. The full variable domain, rest sourced from reference TRBV11-2 and TRBJ1-1, is EAGVAQSPRYKIIEKRQSVAFWCNPISGHATLYWYQQILGQGPKLLIQFQNNGVVDDSQLPKDRFSAERLKGVDSTLKIQPAKLEDSAVYLCASSLGRTLQNTEAFFGQGTRLTVV.

The chain uses TRBV5-1 and TRBJ1-5; no firm D call. Germline CDR1 is SGHRS and CDR2 is YFSETQ. V lost 0 bases, J lost 3 bases, and 10 bases lay in between. The CDR3 contains 15 residues. CDR3 DNA: TGCGCCAGCAGCTTGGATGGACGGCCCAATCAGCCCCAGCATTTT. Translated: CASSLDGRPNQPQHF.

The chain is built from TRBV25-1 and TRBJ2-7; 7 positions agree with TRBD1. The V segment lost 4 bases and the J segment 2 bases; nucleotides outside the gene matches: 8. The germline CDR1 and CDR2 sequences are MGHDK and SYGVNS. The CDR3 runs to 15 residues. The CDR3 is CASSAPGTVTYEQYF. Here the CDR3 DNA reads TGTGCCAGCAGTGCCCCCGGGACAGTAACCTACGAGCAGTACTTC.

This rearrangement joins TRBV7-9 to TRBJ2-7, with 13 bases identical to TRBD2. V shed 5 bases, J shed 1 base, and the junction held 2 bases outside the gene matches. The CDR3 covers 15 residues. Germline assignment: CDR1 SEHNR and CDR2 FQNEAQ (reference sequence). The CDR3: CASSQTSGRSYEQYF. The CDR3 DNA reads TGTGCCAGCAGCCAGACTAGCGGGAGGTCCTACGAGCAGTACTTC.

The rearrangement links TRBV4-2 to TRBJ1-4; D is uncertain. Trimming left V 4 bases short and J 2 bases short, with 5 bases between. The CDR3 length is 13 residues. In germline, CDR1 is LGHNA, CDR2 YNFKEQ. CDR3 sequence reads: CASSPRTNEKLFF. The DNA of the CDR3 is TGTGCCAGCAGCCCTCGTACTAATGAAAAACTGTTTTTT.

This chain joins TRBV5-1 and TRBJ2-1; 12 positions match TRBD2. Germline V lookup: CDR1 SGHRS, CDR2 YFSETQ. Germline trimming cut 4 bases from V and 0 bases from J; bases unmatched to any gene: 11. The CDR3 loop spans 19 amino acids. The CDR3 DNA reads as TGCGCCAGCAGCCTTCTAGCGGGAGGGCCCCCCAGCTCCTACAATGAGCAGTTCTTC. Its protein is CASSLLAGGPPSSYNEQFF. Full variable domain (rest looked up from reference TRBV5-1 and TRBJ2-1): KAGVTQTPRYLIKTRGQQVTLSCSPISGHRSVSWYQQTPGQGLQFLFEYFSETQRNKGNFPGRFSGRQFSNSRSEMNVSTLELGDSALYLCASSLLAGGPPSSYNEQFFGPGTRLTVL.